These 14 T cell receptor beta chains came from one sample sequenced in a study of T cells after yellow fever vaccination. In TCRdb, the 5' RACE reads were re-called with MiXCR into one record per CDR3 protein. The table includes more than 250,000 distinct CDR3 sequences, 6.5% to 8.5% detected once. The specimen comprised PBMCs, sampled around 45 days after the first yellow fever vaccination. Receptor source: a young man who received the YFV17D yellow fever vaccine.

This clonotype was seen more than once but under ten times. V is TRBV6-1 and J is TRBJ1-3, with TRBD1 matching 7 bases. The J segment lost 0 bases and the V segment lost 6 bases, leaving 5 bases of the junction unmatched. Germline V CDR1 and CDR2: MNHNS, SASEGT. This CDR3 comprises 15 residues. The CDR3 protein is CASSAGQFSGNTIYF. In DNA, the CDR3 is TGTGCCAGCAGCGCGGGACAGTTCTCTGGAAACACCATATATTTT.

This clonotype was seen ten or more times. The V and J genes are TRBV5-1 and TRBJ2-5; D possibly corresponds to TRBD1 (6 bases). This CDR3 is built from 14 residues. Germline V lookup: CDR1 SGHRS, CDR2 YFSETQ. The ends were cut back, 0 bases at V and 3 bases at J, with 9 bases in the middle. CDR3 nucleotide sequence: TGCGCCAGCAGCTTGGTTTCAGGGGAAGAGACCCAGTACTTC. Translating it yields CASSLVSGEETQYF.

The chain couples TRBV20-1 to TRBJ1-2; no clear D gene. Trimming pared 6 bases from V and 7 bases from J, leaving 24 bases between. Germline V gene lookup returns CDR1 DFQATT and CDR2 SNEGSKA (reference sequence). The CDR3 runs to 15 residues. In DNA form, the CDR3 reads TGCAGTGCAACACCGCCAATATCCTATTCGGGTGGCTACACCTTC. It is translated as CSATPPISYSGGYTF.

This rearrangement joins TRBV14 to TRBJ1-6, with 7 nucleotides matching TRBD1. The J segment lost 8 bases and the V segment lost 2 bases, leaving 6 bases of the junction unmatched. Germline V lookup: CDR1 SGHDN, CDR2 FVKESK. This CDR3 has 15 residues. CDR3 bases: TGTGCCAGCAGCCAATACAGGGGCGGAGATTCACCCCTCCACTTT. Protein product: CASSQYRGGDSPLHF.

This clonotype was seen a few times. The rearrangement uses TRBV5-1 and TRBJ2-7; 9 bases match TRBD1. With 0 bases clipped from V and 0 bases from J, the junction kept 4 bases outside the gene matches. The CDR3 sequence is 16 residues long. CDR1 is SGHRS, CDR2 YFSETQ, per germline. The CDR3 here is CASSLGGQGTSYEQYF. In DNA form, the CDR3 reads TGCGCCAGCAGCTTGGGGGGACAGGGCACCTCCTACGAGCAGTACTTC. The whole variable domain, remainder taken from reference TRBV5-1 and TRBJ2-7, is KAGVTQTPRYLIKTRGQQVTLSCSPISGHRSVSWYQQTPGQGLQFLFEYFSETQRNKGNFPGRFSGRQFSNSRSEMNVSTLELGDSALYLCASSLGGQGTSYEQYFGPGTRLTVT.

The chain joins TRBV5-6 to TRBJ1-4; perhaps TRBD1 as D (5 bases). Germline values: CDR1 SGHDT, CDR2 YYEEEE. This CDR3 spans 15 amino acids. Trimming shortened V by 3 bases and J by 7 bases, and 16 bases separated the two germline ends. CDR3: CASSYRRGVVEKLFF. DNA for the CDR3: TGTGCCAGCAGCTACCGTAGGGGAGTGGTTGAAAAACTGTTTTTT.

The chain employs TRBV10-3 and TRBJ2-6; 7 nucleotides match TRBD1. The CDR3 covers 17 residues. Unmatched junction bases numbered 12, after V lost 10 bases and J lost 0 bases. Germline loops: CDR1 ENHRY, CDR2 SYGVKD. For the CDR3, the DNA is TGTGCCACCCGAAAAGGGGGCGTAATCTCTGGGGCCAACGTCCTGACTTTC. It specifies CATRKGGVISGANVLTF.

This clonotype was counted many times. The chain couples TRBV10-3 to TRBJ2-1; TRBD2 aligns across 14 bases. The CDR3 contains 15 residues. The V and J ends lost 6 bases and 13 bases, in that order; junction bases with no gene match: 11. In germline, CDR1 is ENHRY, CDR2 SYGVKD. CDR3 region: CAIREGTSGGKEQFF. CDR3 nucleotide sequence: TGTGCCATCAGAGAAGGGACTAGCGGGGGTAAAGAACAGTTCTTC.

A few counts support this clonotype. The genes are TRBV10-3 and TRBJ2-3, with D perhaps matching TRBD2 (6 bases). V gave up 8 bases and J gave up 5 bases, with 8 bases separating them. Germline values: CDR1 ENHRY, CDR2 SYGVKD. The CDR3 covers 11 residues. The CDR3 DNA reads TGTGCCATCCAAGCGGGAGATACGCAGTATTTT. This sequence encodes CAIQAGDTQYF.

This clonotype was recorded at least ten times. The V call is TRBV7-9, the J call TRBJ1-1, with TRBD1 matching 10 bases. The V gene end was trimmed by 5 bases and the J gene end by 3 bases; junction bases not matched to a gene: 9. The CDR3 has 16 residues. Looked up from germline, CDR1 is SEHNR and CDR2 is FQNEAQ (reference sequence). CDR3 in amino acids: CASSLRDRGWDTEAFF. CDR3 coding DNA: TGTGCCAGCAGCCTCCGGGACAGGGGATGGGACACTGAAGCTTTCTTT.

This chain connects TRBV4-1 to TRBJ2-5, with D uncertain. The CDR3 covers 15 residues. CDR1 is MGHRA, CDR2 YSYEKL, per germline. V was trimmed by 3 bases and J by 6 bases, leaving 17 bases between them. The CDR3, as DNA: TGCGCCAGCAGCCAGGAGAATTGGAATCGGAAGACCCAGTACTTC. This gives the protein CASSQENWNRKTQYF.

This clonotype was counted a few times. The chain has TRBV13 and TRBJ2-7, with D perhaps TRBD1 or TRBD2 (5 bases each). The CDR3 consists of 13 residues. Trimming took 4 bases from V and 5 from J, leaving 12 bases between them. Germline V lookup: CDR1 PRHDT, CDR2 FYEKMQ (reference sequence). The CDR3 nucleotides read TGTGCCAGCAGCTCCTTGGGGGACCACGAGCAGTACGTC. Protein: CASSSLGDHEQYV.

This rearrangement joins TRBV11-2 to TRBJ1-6; 7 nucleotides line up with TRBD1. This CDR3 is 16 amino acids long. Losses at the gene ends were 4 bases for V and 6 bases for J; bases not matched to a gene: 9. Germline V gives CDR1 SGHAT, CDR2 FQNNGV. CDR3 residues: CASSYLPGQPNSPLHF. The CDR3 nucleotides are TGTGCCAGCAGCTATCTACCGGGACAGCCTAATTCACCCCTCCACTTT.

The chain combines TRBV20-1 with TRBJ1-6; D may be TRBD1 (6 bases). Deletions cut 6 bases from V and 9 bases from J, with 18 bases between. The CDR3 has 14 residues. CDR1 DFQATT and CDR2 SNEGSKA come from the germline V gene (reference sequence). CDR3 sequence (DNA): TGCAGTGCCCCTGCCGTAGGGGGAGGTTCACCCCTCCACTTT. Protein product: CSAPAVGGGSPLHF.